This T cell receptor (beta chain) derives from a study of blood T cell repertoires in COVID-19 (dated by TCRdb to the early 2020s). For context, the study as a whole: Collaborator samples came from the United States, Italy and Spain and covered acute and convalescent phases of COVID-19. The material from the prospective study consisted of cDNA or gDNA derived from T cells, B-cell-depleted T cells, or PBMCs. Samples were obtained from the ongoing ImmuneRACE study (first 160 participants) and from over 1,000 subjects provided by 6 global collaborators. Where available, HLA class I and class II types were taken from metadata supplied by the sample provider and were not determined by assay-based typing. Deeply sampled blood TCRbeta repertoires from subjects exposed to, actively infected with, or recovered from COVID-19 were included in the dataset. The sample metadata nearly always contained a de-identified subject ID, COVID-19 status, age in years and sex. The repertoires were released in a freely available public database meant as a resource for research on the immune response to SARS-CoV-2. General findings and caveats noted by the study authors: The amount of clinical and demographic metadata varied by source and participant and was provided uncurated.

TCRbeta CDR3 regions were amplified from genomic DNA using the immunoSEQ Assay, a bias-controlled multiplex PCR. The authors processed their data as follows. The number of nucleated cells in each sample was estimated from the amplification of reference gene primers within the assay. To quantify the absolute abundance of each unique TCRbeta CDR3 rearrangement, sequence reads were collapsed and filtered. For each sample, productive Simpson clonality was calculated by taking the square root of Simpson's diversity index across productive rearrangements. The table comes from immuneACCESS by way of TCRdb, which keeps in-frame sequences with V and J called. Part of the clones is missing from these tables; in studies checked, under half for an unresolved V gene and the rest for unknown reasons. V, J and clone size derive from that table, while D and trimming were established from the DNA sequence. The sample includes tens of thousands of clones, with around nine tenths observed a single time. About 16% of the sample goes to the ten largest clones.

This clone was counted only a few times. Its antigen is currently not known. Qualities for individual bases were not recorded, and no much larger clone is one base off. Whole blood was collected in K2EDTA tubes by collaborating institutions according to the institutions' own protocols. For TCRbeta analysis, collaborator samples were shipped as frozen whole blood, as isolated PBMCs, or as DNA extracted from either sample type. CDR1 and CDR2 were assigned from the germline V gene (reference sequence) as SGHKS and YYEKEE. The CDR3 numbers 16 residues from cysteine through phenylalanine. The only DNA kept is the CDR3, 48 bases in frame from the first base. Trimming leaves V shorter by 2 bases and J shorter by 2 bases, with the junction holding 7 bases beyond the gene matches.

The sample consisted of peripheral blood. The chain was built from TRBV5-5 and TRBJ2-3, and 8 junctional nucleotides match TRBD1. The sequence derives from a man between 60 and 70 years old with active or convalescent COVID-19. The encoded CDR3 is CASSFGQGAFTDTQYF. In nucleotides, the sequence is TGTGCCAGCAGCTTTGGGCAGGGGGCGTTCACAGATACGCAGTATTTT.